This TCR beta chain was profiled in a study of blood T cell repertoires in COVID-19. Study context: Sites across the United States, Italy and Spain contributed samples from acute and convalescent COVID-19. T cells, B-cell-depleted T cells, or PBMCs provided the cDNA or gDNA that served as material.

Germline CDR1 SGHAT, CDR2 FQNNGV. Losses at the gene ends were 6 bases for V and 10 bases for J; bases not matched to a gene: 8. The CDR3 extends over 15 amino acids. The Seattle site enrolled patients during active infection and followed them longitudinally. Per the original methods: Using reference gene primer amplification, nucleated cell counts were estimated. TCRdb's copy holds only in-frame clones and misses some; the assay was immunoSEQ multiplex PCR. V and J calls and clone size follow that table, whereas D and trimming were derived from the DNA. The sample carries about 170,000 clones, under 95% recorded once.

The TCR comes from a man between 18 and 35 years old with COVID-19, enrolled during active disease. The chain joins TRBV11-2 to TRBJ1-6; 11 bases map to TRBD1. The sequenced sample was peripheral blood. The chain's CDR3 is CASSSGQGARSPLHF. The CDR3 DNA follows: TGTGCCAGCAGTTCAGGACAGGGGGCGCGGTCACCCCTCCACTTT.